This T cell receptor beta chain is from a study of blood T cell dynamics during melanoma immunotherapy. The time point was: pre-treatment baseline. Data came from immunoSEQ multiplex PCR; TCRdb stores just in-frame clones and leaves some out. The sample has around 13,000 clones, approximately 86% seen once. The sequences come from blood, collected from a patient treated with checkpoint blockade. The sequence derives from a human donor with melanoma.

The CDR3 DNA reads TGTGCCAGCAGCCCCGCCAGGGCCCAAGAGACCCAGTACTTC. This codes for CASSPARAQETQYF. The J gene is TRBJ2-5, the V gene TRBV7-2, with D possibly being TRBD1 (5 bases). Trimming removed 5 bases from V and 1 base from J, with 11 bases in between. The CDR3 covers 14 residues. Germline CDR1 reads SGHTA; CDR2 reads FQGNSA.